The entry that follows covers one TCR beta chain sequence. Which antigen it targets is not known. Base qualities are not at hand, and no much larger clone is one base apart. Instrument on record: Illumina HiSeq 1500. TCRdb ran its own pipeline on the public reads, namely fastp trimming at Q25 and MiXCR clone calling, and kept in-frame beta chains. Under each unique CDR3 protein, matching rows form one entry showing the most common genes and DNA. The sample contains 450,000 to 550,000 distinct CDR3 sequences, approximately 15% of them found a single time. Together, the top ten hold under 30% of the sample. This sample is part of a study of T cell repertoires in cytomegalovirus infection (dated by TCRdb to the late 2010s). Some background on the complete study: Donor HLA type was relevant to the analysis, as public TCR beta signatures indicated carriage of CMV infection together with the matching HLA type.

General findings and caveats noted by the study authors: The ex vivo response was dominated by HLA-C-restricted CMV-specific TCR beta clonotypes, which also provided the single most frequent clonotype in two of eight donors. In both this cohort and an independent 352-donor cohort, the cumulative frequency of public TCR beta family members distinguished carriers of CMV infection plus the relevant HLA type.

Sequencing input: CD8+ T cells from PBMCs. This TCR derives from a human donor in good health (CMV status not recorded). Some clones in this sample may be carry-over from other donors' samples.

The DNA sequence follows: TGCAGTGCTAGATACCGACAGGGGTACGAGCAGTACTTC. It encodes CSARYRQGYEQYF. The rearrangement combines TRBV20-1 with TRBJ2-7, and 8 junction bases match TRBD1. Ends trimmed: V by 2 bases, J by 4 bases; bases unmatched to a gene: 4. CDR1 and CDR2 are read off the germline V gene (reference sequence) as DFQATT and SNEGSKA. The CDR3 runs 13 amino acids, cysteine and phenylalanine included. The retained sequence is limited to the CDR3, 39 bases, with the frame set at the first base.